This T cell receptor (beta chain) was profiled in a study of blood T cell repertoires in COVID-19. Study as a whole: PBMCs, B-cell-depleted T cells, or T cells provided the cDNA or gDNA that made up the material.

With 3 bases removed from V and 1 base from J, the gap between germline ends came to 10 bases. The CDR3 is made up of 15 amino acids. The V gene's germline CDR1 is MDHEN and CDR2 SYDVKM. Seattle's enrolled individuals joined amid active infection and were then monitored longitudinally. Authors' processing steps: Amplification with reference gene primers provided the estimates of nucleated cell counts. Some clones are missing from TCRdb's copy, which holds only in-frame ones; the method was immunoSEQ multiplex PCR. From that table come the V and J calls and clone size; the DNA was used to work out D and trimming. The sample has 200,000 to 250,000 clones, roughly 80% seen once.

This chain connects TRBV28 to TRBJ2-4; D gene unclear. The sequence derives from a woman older than 75 with COVID-19, enrolled during active disease. The material sequenced was peripheral blood. CDR3: CASSFDGLAKNIQYF. As DNA, the CDR3 is TGTGCCAGCAGTTTCGACGGGTTGGCCAAAAACATTCAGTACTTC.